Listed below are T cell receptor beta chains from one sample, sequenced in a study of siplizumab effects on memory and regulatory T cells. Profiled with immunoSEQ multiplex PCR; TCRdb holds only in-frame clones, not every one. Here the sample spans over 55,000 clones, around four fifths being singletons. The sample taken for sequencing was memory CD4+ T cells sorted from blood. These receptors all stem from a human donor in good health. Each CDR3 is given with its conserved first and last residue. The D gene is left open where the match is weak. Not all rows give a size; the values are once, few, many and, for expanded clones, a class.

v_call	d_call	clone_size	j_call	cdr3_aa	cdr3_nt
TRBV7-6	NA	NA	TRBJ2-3	CASSQGRSTDTQYF	TGTGCCAGCAGCCAAGGGAGGTCCACAGATACGCAGTATTTT
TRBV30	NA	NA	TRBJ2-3	CAWIVTADTQYF	TGTGCCTGGATAGTGACCGCAGATACGCAGTATTTT
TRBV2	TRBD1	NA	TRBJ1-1	CASSPRQGRTEAFF	TGTGCCAGCAGTCCCAGACAGGGAAGAACTGAAGCTTTCTTT
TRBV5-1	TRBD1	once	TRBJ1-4	CASSLVSRGELFF	TGCGCCAGCAGCTTAGTCTCCAGGGGGGAACTGTTTTTT
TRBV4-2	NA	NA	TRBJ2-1	CASSPSGMRGDFF	TGTGCCAGCAGCCCCTCGGGGATGAGGGGGGACTTCTTC
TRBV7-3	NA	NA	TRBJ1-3	CASSSWLENTIYF	TGTGCCAGCAGTTCCTGGTTGGAAAACACCATATATTTT
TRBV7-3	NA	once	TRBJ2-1	CASSSGAYNEQFF	TGTGCCAGCAGCTCTGGGGCCTACAATGAGCAGTTCTTC
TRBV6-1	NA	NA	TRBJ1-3	CASITLGGAGNTIYF	TGTGCCAGCATCACATTGGGGGGAGCTGGAAACACCATATATTTT
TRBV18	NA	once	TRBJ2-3	CASSPSGTQYF	TGTGCCAGCTCACCGTCCGGGACCCAGTATTTT
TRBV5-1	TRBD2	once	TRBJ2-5	CASSLDSGGQETQYF	TGCGCCAGCAGCTTGGACAGCGGGGGGCAAGAGACCCAGTACTTC
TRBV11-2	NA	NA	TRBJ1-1	CASSFSYAETEAFF	TGTGCCAGCAGCTTTTCCTACGCGGAAACTGAAGCTTTCTTT
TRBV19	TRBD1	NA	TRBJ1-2	CASSMGTVDNYGYTF	TGTGCCAGTAGTATGGGGACAGTGGATAACTATGGCTACACCTTC
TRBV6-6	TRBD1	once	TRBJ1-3	CASSYLGQGIGNTIYF	TGTGCCAGCAGTTACTTAGGACAGGGGATCGGAAACACCATATATTTT
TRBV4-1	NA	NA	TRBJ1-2	CASSQVIGGGGYTF	TGCGCCAGCAGCCAAGTGATCGGGGGCGGCGGCTACACCTTC
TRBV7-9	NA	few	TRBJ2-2	CASSFGSTGELFF	TGTGCCAGCAGCTTTGGGAGCACCGGGGAGCTGTTTTTT
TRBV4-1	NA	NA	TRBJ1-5	CASSQVNNNQPQHF	TGCGCCAGCAGCCAAGTAAACAACAATCAGCCCCAGCATTTT
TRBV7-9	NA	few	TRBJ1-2	CASSLDINLLYGYTF	TGTGCCAGCAGCCTAGATATAAACCTCCTCTATGGCTACACCTTC
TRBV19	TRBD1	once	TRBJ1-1	CASSRTGATEAFF	TGTGCCAGTAGCCGGACAGGGGCCACTGAAGCTTTCTTT
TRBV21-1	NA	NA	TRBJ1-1	CASSSCPTGRGVDTEAFF	TGTGCCAGCAGCTCTTGCCCGACAGGGAGAGGCGTAGACACTGAAGCTTTCTTT
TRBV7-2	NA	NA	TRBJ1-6	CASSLEYASYNSPLHF	TGTGCCAGCAGCTTAGAATATGCGTCCTATAATTCACCCCTCCACTTT
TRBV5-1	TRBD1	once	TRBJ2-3	CASSLRGAGQGVDTQYF	TGCGCCAGCAGCTTGCGGGGAGCGGGACAGGGAGTGGATACGCAGTATTTT
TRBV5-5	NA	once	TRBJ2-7	CASSWRGLSSYEQYF	TGTGCCAGCAGTTGGCGGGGCCTGAGCTCCTACGAGCAGTACTTC
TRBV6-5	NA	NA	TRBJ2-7	CASSRDTEQYF	TGTGCCAGCAGCCGGGACACCGAGCAGTACTTC
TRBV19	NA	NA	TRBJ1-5	CASSILNRQPQHF	TGTGCCAGTAGTATACTAAACAGGCAGCCCCAGCATTTT
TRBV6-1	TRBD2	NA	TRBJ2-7	CASRADSGAYEQYF	TGTGCCAGCAGGGCGGATAGCGGGGCCTACGAGCAGTACTTC
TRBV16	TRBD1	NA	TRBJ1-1	CASSLDLIPDRARPWAFF	TGTGCCAGCAGCCTCGACCTTATTCCCGACAGGGCCCGGCCTTGGGCTTTCTTT
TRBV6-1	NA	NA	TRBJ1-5	CASSVQGSNQPQHF	TGTGCCAGCAGTGTACAGGGTAGCAATCAGCCCCAGCATTTT
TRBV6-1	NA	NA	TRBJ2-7	CASSLTLYYEQYF	TGTGCCAGCAGTTTAACACTTTACTACGAGCAGTACTTC
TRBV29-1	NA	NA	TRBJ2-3	CSVVLSVTWTDTQYF	TGCAGCGTTGTGTTGTCAGTGACTTGGACAGATACGCAGTATTTT
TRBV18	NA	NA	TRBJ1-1	CASSPRGETEAFF	TGTGCCAGCTCACCTAGGGGGGAAACTGAAGCTTTCTTT
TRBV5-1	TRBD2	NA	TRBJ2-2	CASSVRLAPFNTGELFF	TGCGCCAGCAGCGTTCGACTAGCTCCTTTTAACACCGGGGAGCTGTTTTTT
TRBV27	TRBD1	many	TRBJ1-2	CASSYGGQGRGYTF	TGTGCCAGCAGTTACGGAGGACAGGGTCGTGGCTACACCTTC
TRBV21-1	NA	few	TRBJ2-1	CASSKGQNNEQFF	TGTGCCAGCAGCAAAGGGCAGAATAATGAGCAGTTCTTC
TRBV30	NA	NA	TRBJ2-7	CAWKRVGLYEQYF	TGTGCCTGGAAGAGGGTAGGCCTGTACGAGCAGTACTTC
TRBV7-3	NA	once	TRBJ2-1	CASSLDLVNEQFF	TGTGCCAGCAGCTTAGACCTTGTTAACGAGCAGTTCTTC
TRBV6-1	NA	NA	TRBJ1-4	CASSEPGNNEKLFF	TGTGCCAGCAGTGAGCCGGGGAATAATGAAAAACTGTTTTTT
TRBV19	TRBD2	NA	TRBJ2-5	CASSMSPQLAGPGGVQYF	TGTGCCAGTAGTATGAGCCCCCAACTAGCGGGCCCAGGTGGGGTCCAGTACTTC
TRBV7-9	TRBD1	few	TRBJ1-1	CASSFTGGTNTEAFF	TGTGCCAGCAGCTTCACAGGGGGCACGAACACTGAAGCTTTCTTT
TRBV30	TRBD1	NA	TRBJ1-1	CAWTRTGSLNTEAFF	TGTGCCTGGACCCGGACAGGCTCCCTGAACACTGAAGCTTTCTTT
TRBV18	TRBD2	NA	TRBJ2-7	CASSPGLADYEQYF	TGTGCCAGCTCCCCGGGACTAGCGGACTACGAGCAGTACTTC
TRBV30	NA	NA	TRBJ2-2	CAWRDTGELFF	TGTGCCTGGAGAGACACCGGGGAGCTGTTTTTT
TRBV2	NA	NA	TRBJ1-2	CASSVEVNYGYTF	TGTGCCAGCAGTGTCGAAGTGAACTATGGCTACACCTTC
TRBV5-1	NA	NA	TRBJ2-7	CASTPRQASYEQYF	TGCGCCAGCACCCCTCGACAGGCCTCCTACGAGCAGTACTTC
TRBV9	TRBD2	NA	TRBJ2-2	CASSVGLAVNTGELFF	TGTGCCAGCAGCGTAGGACTAGCGGTTAACACCGGGGAGCTGTTTTTT
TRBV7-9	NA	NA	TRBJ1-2	CASSFSLDGYTF	TGTGCCAGCAGCTTCTCATTAGATGGCTACACCTTC
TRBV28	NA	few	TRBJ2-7	CASSTTYEQYF	TGTGCCAGCAGTACAACCTACGAGCAGTACTTC
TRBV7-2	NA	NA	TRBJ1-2	CASSSRGNYGYTF	TGTGCCAGCAGCTCCAGGGGTAACTATGGCTACACCTTC
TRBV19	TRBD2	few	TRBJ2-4	CASSTAPGTSRLNIQYF	TGTGCCAGTAGTACCGCCCCCGGGACTAGCAGACTAAACATTCAGTACTTC
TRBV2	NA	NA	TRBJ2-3	CASNVKRTDTQYF	TGTGCCAGCAATGTCAAACGCACAGATACGCAGTATTTT
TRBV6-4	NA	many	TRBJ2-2	CASSDSGTGELFF	TGTGCCAGCAGTGACTCGGGCACCGGGGAGCTGTTTTTT
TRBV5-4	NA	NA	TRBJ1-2	CASSLDAGACTF	TGTGCCAGCAGCTTGGATGCAGGGGCATGCACCTTC
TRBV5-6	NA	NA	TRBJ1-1	CASIVRGFGTEAFF	TGTGCCAGCATAGTGAGGGGATTCGGAACTGAAGCTTTCTTT
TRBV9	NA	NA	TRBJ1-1	CASSPSMGDRGNTEAFF	TGTGCCAGCAGCCCTAGTATGGGAGATAGGGGGAACACTGAAGCTTTCTTT